The 31 T cell receptor beta chains below were found in one sample sequenced in a study of T cells after yellow fever vaccination. Each CDR3 protein is one row after TCRdb ran MiXCR on the 5' RACE reads. Of a few hundred thousand distinct CDR3 sequences in the sample, roughly an eighth were seen once. The source material was CD4+ T cells sorted from PBMCs, sampled 15 days after the yellow fever booster vaccination. The receptors here all came from a man aged 18 to 29 who received the YFV17D yellow fever vaccine.

V gene TRBV11-3 combines with J gene TRBJ2-7, with D perhaps matching TRBD1 (5 bases). Trimming stripped 0 bases from V and 5 bases from J, with 8 bases between. Per germline, CDR1 SGHNT and CDR2 YENEEA. There are 13 residues in the CDR3. The CDR3 spells CASSLDRANEQYF. CDR3 bases: TGTGCCAGCAGCTTAGACAGGGCCAACGAGCAGTACTTC.

In nucleotides, the CDR3 is TGTGCCAGCAGATCAACCGGGACAGGGGCCTACGAGCAGTACGTC. Translating gives CASRSTGTGAYEQYV. The rearrangement links TRBV6-6 to TRBJ2-7, with 10 nucleotides matching TRBD1. The germline gives CDR1 MNHNY, CDR2 SVGAGI (reference sequence). This CDR3 has 15 residues. V lost 6 bases to trimming and J lost 2 bases; unmatched junction nucleotides: 7.

The genes are TRBV12-3 or TRBV12-4 and TRBJ2-5; the D call may be TRBD1 or TRBD2 (6 bases each). V was cut by 5 bases and J by 7 bases, with 17 bases left in between. The CDR3 has 14 residues. The chain's CDR3 is CASSRMGGSGTQYF. DNA for the CDR3: TGTGCCAGCAGTCGAATGGGGGGCTCTGGGACCCAGTACTTC.

Worth noting for this clonotype: This clone may be a read error of a much larger clone one base away. The chain has TRBV12-3 or TRBV12-4 and TRBJ2-2; tentatively, D is TRBD1 (6 bases). CDR3 length equals 14 residues. The V gene lost 7 bases and the J gene lost 4 bases, with 13 bases spanning the gap. CDR3 in amino acids: CASNQGQSTGELFF. The DNA for the CDR3 is TGTGCCAGCAATCAAGGACAGAGCACCGGGGAGCTGTTTTTT.

The chain uses TRBV10-3 and TRBJ1-2, with no clear D. Trimming took off 8 bases at V and 0 bases at J, with 7 bases between the two ends. This CDR3 spans 12 amino acids. The germline CDR1 and CDR2 sequences are ENHRY and SYGVKD. The CDR3 here is CAIRLPNYGYTF. Here the CDR3 DNA reads TGTGCCATCCGACTACCTAACTATGGCTACACCTTC.

This clonotype has just one count. V and J are TRBV6-5 and TRBJ2-2; 8 positions match TRBD2. Unmatched junction bases numbered 5, after V lost 2 bases and J lost 6 bases. The CDR3 totals 15 residues. CDR1 MNHEY and CDR2 SVGAGI come from the germline V gene. The CDR3 coding sequence is TGTGCCAGCAGTTACCGGCGGGGGGTTCCCGGGGAGCTGTTTTTT. It is translated as CASSYRRGVPGELFF.

This clonotype was detected a few times. This chain uses TRBV18 with TRBJ1-1; D is uncertain. Germline-derived CDR1 and CDR2 are KGHSH and LQKENI. The V end was cut by 3 bases, the J end by 2 bases, with 19 bases between. The CDR3 is 17 amino acids. The CDR3 reads CASSPNPRVGFNTEAFF. The CDR3 DNA reads TGTGCCAGCTCACCCAATCCCCGTGTTGGATTTAACACTGAAGCTTTCTTT.

The chain recombines TRBV29-1 with TRBJ1-1; the D is unclear. The CDR3 sequence is 14 residues long. V lost 4 bases to trimming and J lost 1 base, with 13 bases between them. Germline loops: CDR1 SQVTM, CDR2 ANQGSEA. The CDR3 nucleotides are TGCAGCGTTGCACGCAAGCTCACGAACACTGAAGCTTTCTTT. Protein: CSVARKLTNTEAFF.

This clonotype was observed at least ten times. This rearrangement joins TRBV5-6 to TRBJ1-4; D perhaps matches TRBD1 (6 bases). CDR3 length: 14 amino acids. Germline loops: CDR1 SGHDT, CDR2 YYEEEE. V was cut by 2 bases and J by 7 bases, with 12 bases left in between. CDR3 loop: CASSLTQGGEKLFF. CDR3 nucleotides: TGTGCCAGCAGCTTAACACAGGGAGGTGAAAAACTGTTTTTT. Supplemented by reference TRBV5-6 and TRBJ1-4, the full variable domain reads DAGVTQSPTHLIKTRGQQVTLRCSPKSGHDTVSWYQQALGQGPQFIFQYYEEEERQRGNFPDRFSGHQFPNYSSELNVNALLLGDSALYLCASSLTQGGEKLFFGSGTQLSVL.

The sample holds a few counts of this clonotype. Lacking the conserved final phenylalanine or tryptophan, this CDR3 likely reflects a read error. The chain joins TRBV4-1 to TRBJ1-1, with 9 bases identical to TRBD1. This CDR3 has 18 amino acids. Germline assignment: CDR1 MGHRA and CDR2 YSYEKL. Trimming cost V 2 bases and J 4 bases; bases outside gene matches: 14. The DNA of the CDR3 is TGCGCCAGCAGCCAACATCCCGGGACAGGGTTTGGAGGCACTGAAGCTTTCCTT. Protein sequence: CASSQHPGTGFGGTEAFL.

The chain joins TRBV5-4 to TRBJ2-1; 9 bases map to TRBD2. J gave up 6 bases and V 3 bases, and 10 bases lay outside the gene matches. CDR1 and CDR2 (germline): SGHNT, YYREEE (reference sequence). The CDR3 has 16 residues. CDR3 bases: TGTGCCAGCAGCTCCCCCGTCGGGCGGGGGGGCAATGAGCAGTTCTTC. Residues: CASSSPVGRGGNEQFF.

This clonotype was detected only a few times. This sequence joins TRBV6-5 and TRBJ2-3; D is ambiguous. The V end lost 4 bases, the J end lost 0 bases, and 20 bases lay between the germline ends. The CDR3 is made up of 18 amino acids. The germline V gene has CDR1 MNHEY and CDR2 SVGAGI. This CDR3 is CASSFHPRTFLSTDTQYF. The CDR3 DNA sequence: TGTGCCAGCAGTTTCCACCCCCGGACCTTTCTTAGCACAGATACGCAGTATTTT.

This clonotype appeared a few times. The chain recombines TRBV23-1 with TRBJ2-7, with 9 bases fitting TRBD1. TRBV23-1 has ORF status, its function being uncertain. Trimming took 8 bases from V and 5 from J; bases not matched to a gene: 13. The CDR3 is made up of 15 amino acids. Written as DNA, the CDR3 is TGCGCCAGCCTGAATGCCGGGACAGGGATCCACGAGCAGTACTTC. This codes for CASLNAGTGIHEQYF.

In nucleotides, the CDR3 is TGTGCCAGCAGCCAACTGGGGGACAGGCCTTTCTTT. It yields the protein CASSQLGDRPFF. The genes are TRBV3-1 and TRBJ1-1; 8 nucleotides line up with TRBD1. CDR3 length equals 12 residues. V lost 2 bases and J lost 12; bases outside the gene matches: 5. From germline, CDR1 is LGHDT and CDR2 YNNKEL (reference sequence).

The chain recombines TRBV4-2 with TRBJ2-1; 13 nucleotides line up with TRBD2. CDR1 and CDR2 from the germline V gene are LGHNA and YNFKEQ. V trimming: 2 bases; J trimming: 9 bases; junction bases outside the gene matches: 7. This CDR3 is 16 amino acids long. CDR3 amino acids: CASSQRLAGGAAEQFF. The CDR3 nucleotides read TGTGCCAGCAGCCAACGACTAGCGGGGGGCGCGGCTGAGCAGTTCTTC.

The chain has TRBV20-1 and TRBJ1-4, with D possibly TRBD1 on 6 matching bases. Germline CDR1 DFQATT, CDR2 SNEGSKA (reference sequence). The V end was cut by 2 bases, the J end by 0 bases, with 13 bases between. The CDR3 has 16 amino acids. The CDR3 sequence: CSARPRTVATNEKLFF. In DNA form, the CDR3 reads TGCAGTGCTAGACCAAGGACAGTAGCAACTAATGAAAAACTGTTTTTT.

This clonotype has at least ten counts. The chain carries TRBV7-2 and TRBJ1-1; unclear D gene. V was cut by 5 bases and J by 1 base, with 14 bases left in between. This CDR3 region has 15 residues. The germline CDR1 and CDR2 sequences are SGHTA and FQGNSA. CDR3 region: CASSPQVGRNTEAFF. The CDR3 nucleotides are TGTGCCAGCAGCCCCCAAGTGGGGAGGAACACTGAAGCTTTCTTT. The full variable domain, with the rest looked up from reference TRBV7-2 and TRBJ1-1, is GAGVSQSPSNKVTEKGKDVELRCDPISGHTALYWYRQSLGQGLEFLIYFQGNSAPDKSGLPSDRFSAERTGGSVSTLTIQRTQQEDSAVYLCASSPQVGRNTEAFFGQGTRLTVV.

V is TRBV24-1 and J is TRBJ2-1; D perhaps matches TRBD1 (5 bases). CDR3 length equals 13 residues. Per germline, CDR1 KGHDR and CDR2 SFDVKD. V was shortened by 9 bases and J by 7 bases, with 15 bases between the two germline ends. In DNA form, the CDR3 reads TGTGCCACCCAGGGTCAGGCCCGAAATGAGCAGTTCTTC. Amino acids: CATQGQARNEQFF.

This clonotype was detected a few times. The junction shows a germline mismatch at one end, possibly a read error. This sequence joins TRBV7-2 and TRBJ2-5, with TRBD2 matching over 8 bases. The CDR3 spans 14 residues. Germline CDR1 is SGHTA and CDR2 is FQGNSA. The CDR3: CASSLLAVQQTQYF. CDR3 DNA: TGTGCCAGCAGCCTACTAGCGGTCCAACAGACCCAGTACTTC.

This clonotype was found a few times. The chain employs TRBV4-3 and TRBJ2-2; 10 bases fit TRBD1. The CDR3 is 18 amino acids. Per germline, CDR1 LGHNA and CDR2 YSLEER. Trimming at V came to 0 bases and at J to 3 bases, leaving 7 bases not matched to a gene. The CDR3 protein is CASSQDVPGTGDTGELFF. The CDR3 nucleotides read TGCGCCAGCAGCCAAGATGTACCTGGGACAGGGGACACCGGGGAGCTGTTTTTT.

This sequence joins TRBV7-2 and TRBJ1-6; a possible D gene is TRBD1 (5 bases). This CDR3 is 14 amino acids long. V lost 2 bases and J 6 bases, leaving 8 bases between the germline ends. CDR1 is SGHTA, CDR2 FQGNSA, per germline. CDR3 sequence reads: CASSLQGVNSPLHF. As DNA, the CDR3 is TGTGCCAGCAGCTTACAGGGAGTTAATTCACCCCTCCACTTT.

This clonotype was counted many times. This chain joins TRBV9 and TRBJ1-6; TRBD1 agrees at 12 bases. Germline CDR1 SGDLS, CDR2 YYNGEE. This CDR3 contains 16 residues. The V segment lost 3 bases and the J segment 10 bases; nucleotides outside the gene matches: 8. The CDR3 sequence is CASSGGQGANESPLHF. As DNA, the CDR3 is TGTGCCAGCAGCGGGGGACAGGGGGCTAACGAATCACCCCTCCACTTT.

The chain carries TRBV4-2 and TRBJ1-4, with no clear D. The CDR3 spans 15 residues. The V and J ends lost 2 bases and 8 bases respectively, with 15 bases between them. The germline CDR1 and CDR2 sequences are LGHNA and YNFKEQ. Written as DNA, the CDR3 is TGTGCCAGCAGCCAATCCTTAAGGGAGAGCGAAAAACTGTTTTTT. It is translated as CASSQSLRESEKLFF.

This clonotype was detected only a few times. The chain has TRBV20-1 and TRBJ2-3; 9 bases are shared with TRBD1. Germline CDR1 DFQATT, CDR2 SNEGSKA (reference sequence). The CDR3 is 14 amino acids. The ends lost 2 bases at V and 4 bases at J; junction bases unmatched: 4. Here the CDR3 reads CSARKGQGSDTQYF. For the CDR3, the DNA is TGCAGTGCTAGAAAGGGACAGGGCTCAGATACGCAGTATTTT.

This chain connects TRBV20-1 to TRBJ1-3; TRBD1 is a possible D gene (6 bases). This CDR3 comprises 14 residues. V lost 2 bases to trimming and J lost 4 bases, with 12 bases between them. The germline CDR1 and CDR2 sequences are DFQATT and SNEGSKA (reference sequence). The CDR3 region is CSARPGAGGNTIYF. The CDR3 DNA is TGCAGTGCTAGACCGGGGGCGGGAGGAAACACCATATATTTT.

This clonotype was detected only a few times. The V and J genes are TRBV5-1 and TRBJ2-1; D might be TRBD2 (5 bases). The CDR3 length is 15 residues. In germline, CDR1 is SGHRS, CDR2 YFSETQ. Deletions cut 2 bases from V and 2 bases from J, with 11 bases between. CDR3 DNA sequence: TGCGCCAGCAGCTTCATCGCGGGTACCTACAATGAGCAGTTCTTC. Its protein product is CASSFIAGTYNEQFF.

This clonotype has only a few counts. The V call is TRBV10-2, the J call TRBJ2-2; D is perhaps TRBD1 or TRBD2 (6 bases each). Between the trimmed V and J ends, which lost 6 bases and 5 bases, there was a span of 19 bases. Germline V gene data show CDR1 as WSHSY and CDR2 as SAAADI. The CDR3 is 16 amino acids. DNA for the CDR3: TGCGCCAGCAGATCTCAGTCGGGGGCCGGGACCGGGGAGCTGTTTTTT. It encodes CASRSQSGAGTGELFF.

This clonotype showed up just a few times. The chain joins TRBV15 to TRBJ1-3; the D is unclear. The CDR3 extends over 14 amino acids. The ends were cut back, 0 bases at V and 7 bases at J, with 10 bases in the middle. The germline CDR1 and CDR2 sequences are LNHNV and YYDKDF (reference sequence). The CDR3 nucleotides are TGTGCCACCAGCAGAGATCTGGCAGAGAACACCATATATTTT. It codes for CATSRDLAENTIYF.

At least ten counts were recorded for this clonotype. V is TRBV3-1 and J is TRBJ1-2, with 8 bases that match TRBD1. CDR1 and CDR2 from the germline V gene are LGHDT and YNNKEL (reference sequence). The V gene end was trimmed by 3 bases and the J gene end by 6 bases; junction bases not matched to a gene: 6. The CDR3 has 14 amino acids. CDR3 in amino acids: CASSHLTGGNGYTF. The CDR3 DNA follows: TGTGCCAGCAGCCACCTCACAGGGGGTAATGGCTACACCTTC.

The chain combines TRBV12-3 or TRBV12-4 with TRBJ1-5; D uncertain. This CDR3 is 14 amino acids long. The ends were cut back, 4 bases at V and 7 bases at J, with 14 bases in the middle. CDR3 DNA: TGTGCCAGCAGTTCCGGCCGAGGGAGCCAGCCCCAGCATTTT. It is translated as CASSSGRGSQPQHF.

The chain uses TRBV20-1 and TRBJ2-3; TRBD2 matches at 9 bases. The V segment lost 5 bases and the J segment 1 base; nucleotides outside the gene matches: 4. The CDR3 has 14 residues. Germline CDR1 reads DFQATT; CDR2 reads SNEGSKA (reference sequence). The CDR3 DNA follows: TGCAGTGCTGCGACTAGCGGAGGCACAGATACGCAGTATTTT. Translation: CSAATSGGTDTQYF.